This T cell receptor beta chain was sequenced in a study of T cell changes during pregnancy in multiple sclerosis. The J segment lost 6 bases and the V segment lost 0 bases, leaving 10 bases of the junction unmatched. Germline V lookup: CDR1 SGDLS, CDR2 YYNGEE. The CDR3 is 17 amino acids. Using immunoSEQ multiplex PCR, the repertoire was profiled, and TCRdb retains in-frame clones only, with some absent. The sample yields over 45,000 clones, roughly 85% seen once. The chain joins TRBV9 to TRBJ1-4, with 8 bases aligning to TRBD1. Here the sequenced sample was CD4+ T cells from peripheral blood mononuclear cells, taken in the second trimester of pregnancy. This TCR was recovered from a female donor with multiple sclerosis, enrolled in a pregnancy study. The CDR3 nucleotides read TGTGCCAGCAGCGTAGGGGGAAAAGGACAGGGTTATGAAAAACTGTTTTTT. Amino acids: CASSVGGKGQGYEKLFF.